The 11 T cell receptor beta chains below come from one sample, sequenced in a study of blood T cells in healthy people across ages. Combining a sample-barcoded 5' primer with a J-beta primer mix, a second PCR ran for about 7 to 11 cycles. TCRdb reprocessed the 5' RACE reads via MiXCR and lists one record per CDR3 protein. The table records 750,000 to 1,000,000 distinct CDR3 sequences, approximately 32% of them present only once. The same data also contributed to another study, on T cells of mothers and their children.

The sample taken for sequencing was blood. These receptors originate from a middle-aged woman in good health.

This clonotype occurred a few times. V is TRBV28 and J is TRBJ1-1, with 9 bases that match TRBD1. V lost 3 bases to trimming and J lost 4 bases; unmatched junction nucleotides: 9. Per germline, CDR1 MDHEN and CDR2 SYDVKM. This CDR3 region has 16 residues. The CDR3 nucleotides read TGTGCCAGCAGTTTTGATTTGGACAGGGGCGGCACTGAAGCTTTCTTT. Residues: CASSFDLDRGGTEAFF.

This clonotype was detected only a few times. The chain uses TRBV4-1 and TRBJ1-6; 8 positions match TRBD1. Germline lookup yields CDR1 MGHRA and CDR2 YSYEKL. The CDR3 covers 15 residues. Trimming removed 4 bases from V and 4 bases from J; junction bases left unmatched: 3. The CDR3 DNA sequence: TGCGCCAGCAGCCCGGGACAGGCATATAATTCACCCCTCCACTTT. Protein: CASSPGQAYNSPLHF.

The sample holds many counts of this clonotype. The V call is TRBV7-6, the J call TRBJ2-4, with a possible D match to TRBD1 (7 bases). The V gene lost 1 base and the J gene lost 7 bases, with 11 bases spanning the gap. The germline gives CDR1 SGHVS, CDR2 FNYEAQ. This CDR3 has 14 residues. The CDR3 here is CASSLGRGRNIQYF. The CDR3 DNA sequence: TGTGCCAGCAGCTTAGGGAGGGGGCGGAACATTCAGTACTTC.

This rearrangement joins TRBV7-9 to TRBJ2-1, with 7 bases lining up with TRBD2. The ends lost 5 bases at V and 3 bases at J; junction bases unmatched: 10. The germline V gene has CDR1 SEHNR and CDR2 FQNEAQ (reference sequence). The CDR3 spans 16 residues. This CDR3 is CASSPGAGLNYNEQFF. The CDR3 bases are TGTGCCAGCAGCCCAGGCGCGGGACTAAACTACAATGAGCAGTTCTTC.

This clonotype was detected only a few times. This rearrangement joins TRBV5-6 to TRBJ2-1, with D unresolved. This CDR3 contains 16 residues. Germline CDR1 SGHDT, CDR2 YYEEEE. V gave up 0 bases and J gave up 0 bases, with 10 bases separating them. The CDR3 loop reads CASSLATAVSYNEQFF. DNA of the CDR3: TGTGCCAGCAGCTTGGCCACGGCTGTCTCCTACAATGAGCAGTTCTTC. Combining the CDR3 with reference TRBV5-6 and TRBJ2-1 gives the whole variable domain DAGVTQSPTHLIKTRGQQVTLRCSPKSGHDTVSWYQQALGQGPQFIFQYYEEEERQRGNFPDRFSGHQFPNYSSELNVNALLLGDSALYLCASSLATAVSYNEQFFGPGTRLTVL.

The rearrangement joins TRBV7-9 to TRBJ2-7, with 8 bases identical to TRBD2. Germline CDR1 reads SEHNR; CDR2 reads FQNEAQ (reference sequence). V was clipped by 5 bases and J by 6 bases; unmatched bases: 12. CDR3 length: 15 amino acids. For the CDR3, the DNA is TGTGCCAGCAGCATATCCGGGACTAGAACGACCGAGCAGTACTTC. Translating it yields CASSISGTRTTEQYF.

This clonotype was picked up a small number of times. One base away lies a much larger clone, so this may be a sequencing read error. CDR3 sequence reads: CATGTTRGEQYF. DNA of the CDR3: TGCGCCACCGGGACCACCCGTGGGGAGCAGTACTTC. The chain has TRBV5-1 and TRBJ2-7, with D perhaps given as TRBD1 or TRBD2 (5 bases each). The CDR3 consists of 12 residues. The V and J ends lost 9 bases and 7 bases respectively, with 17 bases between them. CDR1 is SGHRS and CDR2 is YFSETQ in the germline V gene.

The table lists this clonotype with a few counts. The J gene is TRBJ2-5, the V gene TRBV25-1, with 7 nucleotides matching TRBD1. The CDR3 length is 14 residues. Germline loops: CDR1 MGHDK, CDR2 SYGVNS. The junction had 3 bases not matched to a gene; V was cut back by 3 bases and J by 2 bases. Written as DNA, the CDR3 is TGTGCCAGCAGTGAGACAGGGAGTCAAGAGACCCAGTACTTC. Translated, it gives CASSETGSQETQYF. Variable domain in full (rest from reference TRBV25-1 and TRBJ2-5): EADIYQTPRYLVIGTGKKITLECSQTMGHDKMYWYQQDPGMELHLIHYSYGVNSTEKGDLSSESTVSRIRTEHFPLTLESARPSHTSQYLCASSETGSQETQYFGPGTRLLVL.

The rearrangement joins TRBV15 to TRBJ2-7; tentative D call: TRBD1 (6 bases). Germline V gene sequence: CDR1 LNHNV, CDR2 YYDKDF (reference sequence). The CDR3 contains 15 residues. V lost 2 bases, J lost 3 bases, and 14 bases lay in between. The CDR3 coding sequence is TGTGCCACCAGCAGAAGGCCCAGGGGAAGCTACGAGCAGTACTTC. Its translation is CATSRRPRGSYEQYF.

This clonotype was counted many times. The chain combines TRBV27 with TRBJ2-5; D is perhaps TRBD1 (5 bases). The CDR3 consists of 13 residues. CDR1 MNHEY and CDR2 SMNVEV come from the germline V gene (reference sequence). Trimming stripped 7 bases from V and 4 bases from J, with 13 bases between. CDR3 in amino acids: CASNPGWGETQYF. The CDR3 nucleotides are TGTGCCAGCAACCCAGGGTGGGGAGAGACCCAGTACTTC.

The sample holds many counts of this clonotype. The gene calls are TRBV10-3 and TRBJ1-2; 9 bases are shared with TRBD1. Germline CDR1 reads ENHRY; CDR2 reads SYGVKD. The CDR3 consists of 14 residues. Trimming at V came to 7 bases and at J to 7 bases, leaving 10 bases not matched to a gene. CDR3 DNA: TGTGCCATCACCTGGGCGGACAGGGGCGGTGGCTACACCTTC. Amino acid sequence: CAITWADRGGGYTF.